This TCR beta chain was captured by sequencing in a study of cytomegalovirus exposure and HLA in healthy donors (dated by TCRdb to 2015 to 2018). In the study overall: According to an earlier analysis of a few hundred of the donors, some 180 million T cells yielded 90 million to 140 million unique TCR beta sequences and approximately 280 Gb of sequence data. Class I and class II HLA loci were covered by the typing at four-digit resolution. A later analysis re-analyzed previously published TCR beta repertoires from 500 to 700 donors and added high-resolution HLA genotyping to study TCR occurrence patterns. About 280 gigabases of sequencing data and approximately 80 million unique TCR sequences were included in an early release covering about 600 HLA-typed donors. In an earlier analysis of roughly 540 of the donors, high-throughput TCR beta sequencing was used to judge whether each TCR beta V gene segment behaved as functional or pseudogenic. In the later analysis, no new phenotypic data were used to find candidate immune exposures; instead, reliance was placed on TCR beta sequences and their occurrence across donors. A separate validation cohort of approximately 120 different subjects was used in addition to the roughly 640-subject first cohort. Every repertoire in the discovery cohort had been generated on one and the same sequencing platform. In a later genetic analysis, genome-wide SNP genotypes for about three fifths of the roughly 670 donors were used, and that subset was treated as a discovery cohort. The number of typed donors differed by locus: about 620-640 for A, B, C, DRB1 and DQB1; approximately 520 for DQA1; 600 to 610 for DPA1; and some 450 for DPB1. The aim of the study was to test whether cataloging public T cell receptors could identify signatures of past pathogen exposure. Among some 410 genotyped donors of the cohort, an average of roughly 240,000 unique TCR beta nucleotide sequences were sequenced per donor, around 20% of them non-productive. Of the approximately 400 genotyped donors, roughly 85% fell in the genetic ancestry cluster associated with self-reported Caucasian donors. About 5 DR-DQ haplotypes were handled as single units for association and clustering, since linkage in the cohort was strong. Donor age, sex, ethnicity and CMV serostatus were compiled together with the repertoire data. To predict cytomegalovirus infection status, the study combined high-throughput TCR immunosequencing, statistical association of individual TCRs with disease status, and machine learning. The study used immunosequencing to profile the T cell repertoires of several hundred subjects and linked those repertoires to cytomegalovirus serostatus.

Relative to germline, V is 3 bases shorter and J is 5 bases shorter, with 4 bases between their ends. CDR1 SGHVS and CDR2 FNYEAQ were looked up in the germline V gene. Counted from cysteine to phenylalanine, this CDR3 has 11 amino acids. This entry keeps only the CDR3 DNA: 33 bases, framed from base 1. In total, approximately 610 healthy bone marrow donors made up the cohort. At the time of sampling, every cohort member was nominally healthy, though immune exposures that went unrecorded were likely present. The donor tested CMV seronegative and was one of the 352 seronegative cohort members. A peripheral blood sample was collected from each donor, and TCR beta sequencing was performed on peripheral blood mononuclear cells. Genomic DNA was extracted from the blood cell samples with the Qiagen DNeasy Blood Extraction Kit. Results the study describes overall, beyond this receptor: A later genetic analysis reported fewer N-insertions in productive TCRs among donors in an Asian-associated ancestry cluster than the roughly 670-donor mean. In an earlier analysis of roughly 560 of the donors, most TCR beta V segments were observed in productive rearrangements about 90% or about 30% of the time, broadly matching IMGT annotations. A later analysis found that TCR association rates varied across HLA loci, with DRB1 alleles showing the most associated TCRs and HLA-C alleles the fewest. V-gene and J-gene trimming of TCR beta chains was associated with a missense DCLRE1C variant in a later genetic analysis, and the association was replicated in an independent cohort. In this cohort, only TCR beta chains were sequenced, and detectable features were limited by the absence of alpha or paired-chain data. Because counts were too low, roughly 18 rarely observed V segments, including chromosome 9 orphons, were left out of the earlier analysis of 587 of the donors. In a later analysis, several top co-occurrence clusters were reported to appear linked to parvovirus B19, influenza, CMV and Epstein-Barr virus. Assigning TCR associations to individual alleles was difficult when HLA alleles, especially DR and DQ, strongly co-occurred. The study listed approximately 160 TCR beta chains as associated with cytomegalovirus. HLA typing was unavailable for some donors at each locus, so association tests used only the typed subset. In a later analysis, more than 15,000 TCR beta sequences were associated with specific HLA alleles at a false discovery rate of 0.05. The authors suggested that the approach could potentially be generalized to other disease states and immunological phenotypes. A further reported finding was that TCR beta sequences accurately predicted the HLA-A and HLA-B alleles for most subjects in the first cohort. Cytomegalovirus status was reported to be diagnosed by the classifier with high specificity and sensitivity in both the original and validation cohorts. The sequencing pipeline was judged likely to have produced a cluster of highly shared sequence variants as a technical artifact. In a later analysis, most CMV-associated TCR beta chains were found to appear HLA-restricted, with HLA associations seemingly driven largely by CMV exposure. In a later analysis, HLA-associated TCR beta chains were found to be more clonally expanded and to have lower generation probabilities than equally common non-associated chains. Most TCR sequences were observed very rarely across donors, whereas some public TCRs were present in many individuals. The only immune exposure information available for the cohort was CMV serostatus. Linkage disequilibrium might explain the correlated functional status among segregating V segments, but an unknown experimental factor could not be ruled out. Because the 87-base-pair reads could not distinguish some IMGT-functional V segments, including TRBV6-2 and TRBV6-3, those segments were excluded. Roughly uniform sequencing depth across donors was assumed in presence/absence analyses, although this assumption may not hold. A few of the identified cytomegalovirus-associated TCR beta chains were confirmed in vitro to be specific for cytomegalovirus antigens.

On this clone: What this receptor recognizes is not known. The sample holds no much larger clone one base away, and base qualities are not on file. At the DNA level, this CDR3 is encoded by other sequences in the same sample as well.

Libraries were prepared through the immunoSEQ multiplex PCR assay. For the multiplex PCR, a mixture combining 60 forward primers for TCR Vbeta segments and 13 reverse primers for TCR Jbeta segments was used. A multiplex PCR assay on genomic DNA amplified the CDR3 region of rearranged TCR beta genes. The amplified TCR beta libraries were sequenced on the Illumina HiSeq System as 87-base-pair reads. For the original study's pipeline: Across the 670 or so repertoires, a later analysis counted 80 million or so unique TCR beta chains, some 11 million of which were shared by at least two donors. Raw reads were error-corrected and collapsed into unique sequences by a nearest-neighbor algorithm in which closely related sequences were merged to remove PCR and sequencing errors. V, D and J gene segments were assigned by aligning CDR3 sequences to IMGT reference sequences. For a sequence to be retained, at least a six-nucleotide match to both a V gene segment and a J gene segment was required. A rearrangement counted as productive if the CDR3 had no stop codons and remained in frame with V and J, and every other rearrangement counted as non-productive. Following IMGT convention, CDR3 was defined as the stretch from the second conserved V-encoded cysteine up to the conserved J-encoded phenylalanine. In an earlier analysis of approximately 590 of the donors, sequences lacking an unambiguous match to a single V gene segment were excluded. An earlier analysis of under 750 of the donors called V segments functional above 56.7% productive rearrangements and segregating when the between-donor standard deviation exceeded 5%. A statistical classification framework was developed to diagnose cytomegalovirus status using the catalog of TCR beta chain sequences. In a later analysis, TCR nucleotide sequences were compared against IMGT/GENE-DB human TR gene sequences so that V and J genes could be assigned. In a later analysis, CDR3 sequences and most-parsimonious VDJ recombination scenarios were assigned using the TCRdist pipeline. A later analysis defined each TCR beta chain by its CDR3 amino acid sequence plus V-gene family, and excluded reads lacking a unique V-gene family. In a later analysis, 450 to 600 highly shared, low-generation-probability nucleotide sequences were removed to address suspected cross-contamination and a sequencing artifact. In a later analysis, a clonal expansion index was calculated for each public chain from normalized within-repertoire ranks of inferred template counts. In a later analysis, generation probabilities were computed with a VDJ recombination model fitted to out-of-frame rearrangements, and the resulting probabilities were checked against IGoR. Hypergeometric tests were used in a later analysis to score TCR-TCR, TCR-HLA and TCR-CMV co-occurrence, with a repertoire-size bias correction applied to the TCR pairs. In a later analysis, false discovery rates were estimated by permuting HLA or CMV assignments 20 times. A later analysis grouped co-occurring TCRs with DBSCAN, adding TCRdist sequence similarity when clustering within HLA-allele-positive subsets. Repertoires with fewer than 30,000 or more than 120,000 public chains were left out of co-occurrence clustering, as were about 5 repertoires with anomalous nucleotide sharing. Not all clones reach the TCRdb copy of this immuneACCESS table, which keeps in-frame sequences only. Checked studies attribute under half of the gap to unresolved V genes and leave the rest unexplained. V, J and clone size are those of that table, while D and trimming were read from the DNA. The table for this sample lists around 280,000 clones; around 90% of them were counted only once. About 2.5% of the sample belongs to the ten largest clones.

The source of this sequence is a woman in her late teens or twenties in good health and CMV-seronegative. The V gene is TRBV7-6 and the J gene is TRBJ2-5, with the D gene too uncertain to name. Sequenced material: PBMCs. This receptor has the CDR3 CASSFGETQYF. The nucleotides read TGTGCCAGCAGCTTCGGGGAGACCCAGTACTTC.